This T cell receptor (beta chain) was captured in a study of spatial heterogeneity in lung cancer. The sample's time point: sample taken at primary tumor resection. By proportion, this clonotype is medium-sized. MiXCR, run by TCRdb on the 5' RACE reads, gives a single entry per CDR3 protein. Of about 5,800 distinct CDR3 sequences in the sample, about 13% were seen once. Sequencing was performed on normal lung tissue next to the tumor, taken at surgery. This clonotype was sampled from a female donor with early-stage non-small cell lung cancer.

CDR3 DNA: TGTGCCAGCAGCTTTAATTACCTCGTGGGACAGGCGGGCTACACCTTC. Translation: CASSFNYLVGQAGYTF. V and J are TRBV5-5 and TRBJ1-2; 8 bases are shared with TRBD1. Germline V lookup: CDR1 SGHKS, CDR2 YYEKEE (reference sequence). J was trimmed by 8 bases and V by 2 bases; bases with no gene match: 14. This CDR3 is built from 16 residues.